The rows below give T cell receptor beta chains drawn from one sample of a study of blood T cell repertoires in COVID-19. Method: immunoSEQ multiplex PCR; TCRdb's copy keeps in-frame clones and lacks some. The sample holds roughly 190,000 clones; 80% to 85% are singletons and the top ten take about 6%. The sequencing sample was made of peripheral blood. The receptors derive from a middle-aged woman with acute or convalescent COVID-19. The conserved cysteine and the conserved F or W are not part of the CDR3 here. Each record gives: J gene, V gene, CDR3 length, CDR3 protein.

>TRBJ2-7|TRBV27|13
ASSLYSGSHYEQY
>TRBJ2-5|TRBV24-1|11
ATSDFQAETQY
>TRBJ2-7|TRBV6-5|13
ASSYQAGALGEQY
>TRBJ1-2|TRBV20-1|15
SASQVGGVEFSYGYT
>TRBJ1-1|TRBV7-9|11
ASSLGGRTEAF
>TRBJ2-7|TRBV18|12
ASSPAGQGYEQY
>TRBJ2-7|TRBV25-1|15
ASSEFKVASGNYEQY
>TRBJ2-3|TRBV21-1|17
ASSSHGTGARIPTDTQY
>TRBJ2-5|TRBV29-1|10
SVESQAGTQY
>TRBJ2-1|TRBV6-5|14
ASSYSGQGPYNEQF
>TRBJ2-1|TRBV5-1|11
ASSPRGIDEQF
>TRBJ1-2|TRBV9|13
ASSVATSGGYGYT
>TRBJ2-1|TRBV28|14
ASRQGLAEPYNEQF
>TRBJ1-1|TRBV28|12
ASSSPRGFPEAF
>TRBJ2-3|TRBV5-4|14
ASSLLRDRGTDTQY
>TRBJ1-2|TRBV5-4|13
ASSLARQDDYGYT
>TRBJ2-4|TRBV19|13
ASRGRQGRQNIQY
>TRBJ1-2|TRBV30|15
AWSPTGAPLRGYGYT
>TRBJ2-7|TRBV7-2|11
ASSSDTTYEQY
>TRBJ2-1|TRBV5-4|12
ASSRTGAYNEQF
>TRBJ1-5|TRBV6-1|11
ASSEGGLQPQH
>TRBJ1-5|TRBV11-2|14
ASSLHPGEGVSPQH
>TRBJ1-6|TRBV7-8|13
ASSFGPTGSSPLH
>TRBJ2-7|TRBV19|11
ASSSAGPYEQY
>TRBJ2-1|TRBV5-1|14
ASSLEAASGVQWQF
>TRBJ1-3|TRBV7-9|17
ASSLSRGAILGAGNTIY
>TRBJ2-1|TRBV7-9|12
ATRPVGPYNEQF
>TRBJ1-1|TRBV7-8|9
ASSAGRRAF
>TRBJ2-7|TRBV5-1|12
ASSLEPPAYEQY
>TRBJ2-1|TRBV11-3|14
ASSLGAGGPGNEQF
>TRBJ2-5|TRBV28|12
ASKSPQWRETQY
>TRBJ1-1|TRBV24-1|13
ATSAGRGSYTEAF
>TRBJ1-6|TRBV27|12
ASRPGLWNSPLH
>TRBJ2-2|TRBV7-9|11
ASSLLGAGELF
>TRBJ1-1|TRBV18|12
ASSPTGFDTEAF
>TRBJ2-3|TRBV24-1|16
ATSDPGTGKKWADTQY
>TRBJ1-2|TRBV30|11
AWSVGGWYGYT
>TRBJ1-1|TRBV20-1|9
SARWATEAF
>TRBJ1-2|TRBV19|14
ASSLWTGVSSHGYT
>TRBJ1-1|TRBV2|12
ASSGQGPNTEAF